The source of this T cell receptor (beta chain) is a study of T cells in women clearing cervical HPV infection. Study-wide background: Controls gave blood once infection was undetectable; cases at lesion identification.

The CDR3 covers 14 residues. Germline V gene data show CDR1 as SEHNR and CDR2 as FQNEAQ (reference sequence). Concerning this clone: The read finishes 3 residues shy of the CDR3 end, and the germline J gene is used to complete it.

This table comes from immunoSEQ multiplex PCR, and its TCRdb copy is limited to in-frame clones, with some not included. Here the sample table reports over 25,000 clones. This receptor was obtained from a woman between 18 and 69 years old with a cervical HPV16 infection that either progressed to CIN3+ or cleared (not recorded which). Input material: blood buffy coat. The rearrangement links TRBV7-9 to TRBJ1-2; possibly TRBD1 for D (5 bases). The CDR3 loop is CASSLETGPRDYTF. Incomplete CDR3 DNA: TGTGCCAGCAGCTTGGAAACAGGACCTCGCGAC.